A single T cell receptor beta chain is shown here with its context. V was cut by 2 bases and J by 0 bases, with 10 bases left in between. The germline gives CDR1 LNHNV, CDR2 YYDKDF (reference sequence). The length of the CDR3 is 16 residues. Seattle cases were enrolled at active infection and followed longitudinally. This entry comes from a study of blood T cell repertoires in COVID-19. As for the study in general: Samples came from the United States, Italy and Spain, spanning acute and convalescent COVID-19. T cells, B-cell-depleted T cells, or PBMCs provided the cDNA or gDNA that served as material.

Libraries were prepared by immunoSEQ multiplex PCR; TCRdb keeps only in-frame clonotypes and omits some of them. Among some 45,000 clones listed, 80% to 95% were seen once. J is TRBJ2-2 and V is TRBV15; a possible D gene is TRBD1 (5 bases). The TCR comes from a man in his sixties with COVID-19, enrolled during active disease. The sequencing input was peripheral blood. The CDR3 DNA sequence: TGTGCCACCAGCAGATCCAGGGCTCCGAACACCGGGGAGCTGTTTTTT. Residues: CATSRSRAPNTGELFF.